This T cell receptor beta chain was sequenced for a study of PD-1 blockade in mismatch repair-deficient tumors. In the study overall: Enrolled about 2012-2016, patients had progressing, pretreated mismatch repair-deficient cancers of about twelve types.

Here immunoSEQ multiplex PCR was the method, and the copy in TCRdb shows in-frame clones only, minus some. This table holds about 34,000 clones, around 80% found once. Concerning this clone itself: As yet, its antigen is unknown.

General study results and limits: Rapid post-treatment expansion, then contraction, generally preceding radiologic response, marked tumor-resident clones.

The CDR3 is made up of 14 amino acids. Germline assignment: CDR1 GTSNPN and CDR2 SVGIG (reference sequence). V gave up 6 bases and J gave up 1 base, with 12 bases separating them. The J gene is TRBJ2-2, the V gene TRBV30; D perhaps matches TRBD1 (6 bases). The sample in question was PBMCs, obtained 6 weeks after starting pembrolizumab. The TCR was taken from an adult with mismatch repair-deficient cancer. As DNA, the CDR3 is TGTGCCTGTCCGCCGGGACAGAACACCGGGGAGCTGTTTTTT. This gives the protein CACPPGQNTGELFF.